The rows below give T cell receptor beta chains drawn from one sample of a study of T cell repertoires in ileal Crohn's disease. Profiled with immunoSEQ multiplex PCR; TCRdb holds only in-frame clones, not every one. This sample yields around 15,000 clones, of which roughly four fifths are seen a single time; about 14% belongs to the top ten. Sequences were obtained from ileal tissue. These receptors all come from an adult with Crohn's disease. Both conserved end residues are part of each CDR3. A D gene is named only where the DNA matches it firmly. The size entry is marked missing in some rows and otherwise reads once, few, many or a size class.

D: TRBD2
size: NA
J: TRBJ2-3
V: TRBV9
DNA: TGTGCCAGCAGCGTAGTCGTTCGGGGGGACGAAGGTACGCAGTATTTT
CDR3: CASSVVVRGDEGTQYF

D: NA
size: NA
J: TRBJ1-1
V: TRBV5-1
DNA: TGCGCCAGCAGCTTGCAGACGGGGAACACTGAAGCTTTCTTT
CDR3: CASSLQTGNTEAFF

D: NA
size: NA
J: TRBJ1-5
V: TRBV5-8
DNA: TGTGCCAGCAGCCCAGGGACGTGGGGCAATCAGCCCCAGCATTTT
CDR3: CASSPGTWGNQPQHF

D: TRBD1
size: NA
J: TRBJ2-3
V: TRBV7-9
DNA: TGTGCCAGCAGTTACGGACAGGGGAACACAGATACGCAGTATTTT
CDR3: CASSYGQGNTDTQYF

D: NA
size: NA
J: TRBJ1-3
V: TRBV19
DNA: TGTGCCAGTAGTGAGGGGGAGAAGGGATCCTCTGGAAACACCATATATTTT
CDR3: CASSEGEKGSSGNTIYF

D: TRBD1
size: once
J: TRBJ1-2
V: TRBV5-1
DNA: TGCGCCAGCAGCCGCCCCGGGACAGGCCGCTATGGCTACACCTTC
CDR3: CASSRPGTGRYGYTF

D: NA
size: NA
J: TRBJ2-5
V: TRBV27
DNA: TGTGCCAGCAGTCCCCACCCAGGGACCCAGTACTTC
CDR3: CASSPHPGTQYF

D: NA
size: NA
J: TRBJ1-1
V: TRBV5-1
DNA: TGCGCCAGCAGCTTACGGGATGAGGCTGAAGCTTTCTTT
CDR3: CASSLRDEAEAFF

D: TRBD1
size: few
J: TRBJ2-7
V: TRBV5-6
DNA: TGTGCCAGCAGCTTGGAAGTCAGGACAGGACTGTACGAGCAGTACTTC
CDR3: CASSLEVRTGLYEQYF

D: TRBD1
size: NA
J: TRBJ1-5
V: TRBV18
DNA: TGTGCCAGCTCGCCTCACAGGGGGTCCAGTCAGCCCCAGCATTTT
CDR3: CASSPHRGSSQPQHF

D: NA
size: NA
J: TRBJ2-3
V: TRBV2
DNA: TGTGCCAGCAGCCGACGGTCCACAGATACGCAGTATTTT
CDR3: CASSRRSTDTQYF

D: TRBD1
size: NA
J: TRBJ2-1
V: TRBV6-4
DNA: TGTGCCAGCAGCCCGGGACAGGAGGGTTGGAATGAGCAGTTCTTC
CDR3: CASSPGQEGWNEQFF

D: NA
size: NA
J: TRBJ1-1
V: TRBV15
DNA: TGTGCCACCAGCAGAGGGGGGTTTAGGGTGAACACTGAAGCTTTCTTT
CDR3: CATSRGGFRVNTEAFF

D: NA
size: NA
J: TRBJ2-7
V: TRBV9
DNA: TGTGCCAGCAGCGACGGGGACACTACCTACGAGCAGTACTTC
CDR3: CASSDGDTTYEQYF

D: NA
size: few
J: TRBJ1-2
V: TRBV6-4
DNA: TGTGCCAGCAGTGCCACCTCGACAGGCCTCTATGGCTACACCTTC
CDR3: CASSATSTGLYGYTF

D: NA
size: NA
J: TRBJ1-5
V: TRBV5-1
DNA: TGCGCCAGCAGCTTGGGCCAGAACAATCAGCCCCAGCATTTT
CDR3: CASSLGQNNQPQHF

D: NA
size: NA
J: TRBJ2-7
V: TRBV27
DNA: TGTGCCCGTGTTACGGGGGCTTCCTACGAGCAGTACTTC
CDR3: CARVTGASYEQYF

D: NA
size: NA
J: TRBJ1-6
V: TRBV5-1
DNA: TGCGCCAGCAGCTTGGAGACACAGGGTCTTTCACCCCTCCACTTT
CDR3: CASSLETQGLSPLHF

D: TRBD2
size: NA
J: TRBJ2-5
V: TRBV5-4
DNA: TGTGCCAGCAGCTTGGACAGCGGGGGGGAAGAGACCCAGTACTTC
CDR3: CASSLDSGGEETQYF

D: TRBD1
size: once
J: TRBJ2-3
V: TRBV6-1
DNA: TGTGCCAGCAGCGAAACAGGGGGTGACCCCACAGATACGCAGTATTTT
CDR3: CASSETGGDPTDTQYF

D: TRBD2
size: NA
J: TRBJ2-3
V: TRBV7-3
DNA: TGTGCCAGCAGCCCGAGCGGGGGGAAAGATACGCAGTATTTT
CDR3: CASSPSGGKDTQYF

D: TRBD1
size: NA
J: TRBJ1-6
V: TRBV18
DNA: TGTGCCAGCTCACTGACCTCGGGACAGGGTAATTCACCCCTCCACTTT
CDR3: CASSLTSGQGNSPLHF

D: TRBD1
size: NA
J: TRBJ1-5
V: TRBV19
DNA: TGTGCCAGTACTAAGTATGCAGGGGGTTCGACAGGTCAGCCCCAGCATTTT
CDR3: CASTKYAGGSTGQPQHF

D: TRBD1
size: NA
J: TRBJ1-1
V: TRBV15
DNA: TGTGCCACCAGCTTCGACAGGGACACTGAAGCTTTCTTT
CDR3: CATSFDRDTEAFF

D: TRBD1
size: NA
J: TRBJ1-2
V: TRBV6-5
DNA: TGTGCCAGCGGGACAGGGTTAGGCTACACCTTC
CDR3: CASGTGLGYTF

D: NA
size: NA
J: TRBJ1-2
V: TRBV5-1
DNA: TGCGCCAGCAGCTTATCGGGGTTACGGTATGGCTACACCTTC
CDR3: CASSLSGLRYGYTF

D: NA
size: NA
J: TRBJ2-3
V: TRBV5-5
DNA: TGTGCCAGCAGCTTGGCCGCTATGTTGGGGCCAACGCAGTATTTT
CDR3: CASSLAAMLGPTQYF

D: TRBD1
size: NA
J: TRBJ2-7
V: TRBV27
DNA: TGTGCCAGCAGGAGTCTGGGGGACAGGGGGACCTACGAGCAGTACTTC
CDR3: CASRSLGDRGTYEQYF

D: NA
size: NA
J: TRBJ1-1
V: TRBV9
DNA: TGTGCCAGCAGCGTAACCTACCGGGGCAGAGTTAACACTGAAGCTTTCTTT
CDR3: CASSVTYRGRVNTEAFF

D: NA
size: large
J: TRBJ1-2
V: TRBV5-4
DNA: TGTGCCAGCAGCGCAAGCCCTAAGGACATCCGGGATGGCTACACCTTC
CDR3: CASSASPKDIRDGYTF

D: NA
size: NA
J: TRBJ1-6
V: TRBV7-9
DNA: TGTGCCAGCAGCTCCTCGGGGGGTTCGTCTTCACCCCTCCACTTT
CDR3: CASSSSGGSSSPLHF

D: NA
size: NA
J: TRBJ1-3
V: TRBV18
DNA: TGTGCCAGCTCACCAGCGGCGGGGGCTCTCGGAAACACCATATATTTT
CDR3: CASSPAAGALGNTIYF

D: TRBD1
size: few
J: TRBJ1-5
V: TRBV30
DNA: TGTGCCTGGAGCCGACAGGGGGATCAGCCCCAGCATTTT
CDR3: CAWSRQGDQPQHF

D: NA
size: NA
J: TRBJ2-7
V: TRBV7-9
DNA: TGTGCCAGCACGACCGCGGGGAAAACCTACGAGCAGTACTTC
CDR3: CASTTAGKTYEQYF

D: NA
size: NA
J: TRBJ1-1
V: TRBV15
DNA: TGTGCCACCAGCAGGCGGAGGGGTACTGAAGCTTTCTTT
CDR3: CATSRRRGTEAFF